This T cell receptor beta chain was observed in a study of cytomegalovirus exposure and HLA in healthy donors. About the study: From HLA-typed donors, an early data release held around 85 million unique TCRs.

PCR amplification relied on 60 Vbeta primers (plus 13 Jbeta primers). As handled by the study authors: Tens of millions of unique TCR beta chains, around 10 million of them shared, were counted by a later analysis. The repertoire was sequenced with immunoSEQ multiplex PCR; TCRdb's copy has only in-frame clones and lacks some. V, J and clone size are taken as reported in that table, and D and trimming were inferred from the DNA itself. The sample includes 130,000 or so clones, about three quarters of them seen just once. Comments on this clone: Its antigen is unknown.

Points from the study as a whole: When analyzed later, the rates of TCR association showed variation by HLA locus, with DRB1 the most and HLA-C the fewest. Presence/absence results assume similar sequencing depth per donor, which may not hold.

Trimming at V came to 3 bases and at J to 6 bases, leaving 6 bases not matched to a gene. CDR1 MDHEN and CDR2 SYDVKM come from the germline V gene. The CDR3 extends over 16 amino acids. Source material: PBMCs. The chain carries TRBV28 and TRBJ2-2; 11 bases match TRBD2. This clonotype originated in a female donor in good health and CMV-seronegative. The DNA for the CDR3 is TGTGCCAGCAGTTTGTGGACTAGCGGGCCCCCCGGGGAGCTGTTTTTT. Residues: CASSLWTSGPPGELFF.